This passage covers 22 T cell receptor beta chains from one sample sequenced in a study of PD-L1 blockade in urothelial cancer. The repertoire was sequenced with immunoSEQ multiplex PCR; TCRdb's copy has only in-frame clones and lacks some. The data show around 110,000 clones, about 89% seen once. As for time point: peripheral blood 6 weeks after treatment start. The sequencing used PBMCs, collected around atezolizumab (anti-PD-L1) treatment. The receptors shown here come from a man aged 55 to 70 with urothelial cancer.

This clone has only one observation. The chain employs TRBV5-4 and TRBJ1-4; D gene ambiguous. Per the germline V gene, CDR1 is SGHNT and CDR2 is YYREEE (reference sequence). V was clipped by 0 bases and J by 6 bases, with 9 bases between them. CDR3 length equals 14 residues. The chain's CDR3 is CASSLGSGDEKLFF. In DNA, the CDR3 is TGTGCCAGCAGCTTGGGAAGCGGGGATGAAAAACTGTTTTTT.

The chain recombines TRBV5-4 with TRBJ2-3; D remains unclear. Germline-derived CDR1 and CDR2 are SGHNT and YYREEE (reference sequence). The CDR3 extends over 15 amino acids. Trimming removed 4 bases at V and 5 bases at J, with 17 bases between. CDR3 nucleotides: TGTGCCAGCAGCCCCCTTACTAATATCGGAGATACGCAGTATTTT. Amino acid sequence: CASSPLTNIGDTQYF. The whole variable domain, filled in from reference TRBV5-4 and TRBJ2-3, reads ETGVTQSPTHLIKTRGQQVTLRCSSQSGHNTVSWYQQALGQGPQFIFQYYREEENGRGNFPPRFSGLQFPNYSSELNVNALELDDSALYLCASSPLTNIGDTQYFGPGTRLTVL.

J is TRBJ1-4 and V is TRBV5-1; D perhaps matches TRBD1 (6 bases). The V gene lost 0 bases and the J gene lost 6 bases, with 9 bases spanning the gap. CDR3 length equals 14 residues. CDR1 is SGHRS, CDR2 YFSETQ, per germline. DNA of the CDR3: TGCGCCAGCAGCTTGGCAGGGGTTGATGAAAAACTGTTTTTT. Translation: CASSLAGVDEKLFF.

This chain links TRBV5-1 with TRBJ2-7; possible D gene TRBD1, 6 bases. V gave up 4 bases and J gave up 9 bases, with 20 bases separating them. The CDR3 loop spans 14 amino acids. Germline V gene data show CDR1 as SGHRS and CDR2 as YFSETQ. CDR3 in DNA: TGCGCCAGCAGCCCAGGACAGCTTCTGGGCGGGCAGTACTTC. This translates into CASSPGQLLGGQYF.

This chain joins TRBV7-9 and TRBJ2-5; 7 nucleotides match TRBD2. Looked up from germline, CDR1 is SEHNR and CDR2 is FQNEAQ (reference sequence). This CDR3 region has 15 residues. The J segment lost 2 bases and the V segment lost 2 bases, leaving 5 bases of the junction unmatched. CDR3 sequence reads: CASSLTEAGQETQYF. In DNA form, the CDR3 reads TGTGCCAGCAGCTTAACAGAAGCGGGGCAAGAGACCCAGTACTTC.

This sequence joins TRBV7-6 and TRBJ1-4, with 8 bases lining up with TRBD1. The CDR3 extends over 18 amino acids. The germline CDR1 and CDR2 sequences are SGHVS and FNYEAQ. V trimming: 4 bases; J trimming: 0 bases; junction bases outside the gene matches: 10. DNA of the CDR3: TGTGCCAGCAGCTCGTTGTTGACAGGGGTGGCAACTAATGAAAAACTGTTTTTT. It translates to CASSSLLTGVATNEKLFF. The full variable domain, completed using reference TRBV7-6 and TRBJ1-4, is GAGVSQSPRYKVTKRGQDVALRCDPISGHVSLYWYRQALGQGPEFLTYFNYEAQQDKSGLPNDRFSAERPEGSISTLTIQRTEQRDSAMYRCASSSLLTGVATNEKLFFGSGTQLSVL.

The genes are TRBV9 and TRBJ2-1; D is uncertain. Germline lookup yields CDR1 SGDLS and CDR2 YYNGEE. This CDR3 contains 18 residues. V lost 0 bases to trimming and J lost 7 bases, with 23 bases between them. As DNA, the CDR3 is TGTGCCAGCAGCGTAGCTACTCCGACTCGGCTTGTGTGGAATGAGCAGTTCTTC. It codes for CASSVATPTRLVWNEQFF.

The rearrangement links TRBV5-1 to TRBJ2-7, with TRBD2 matching over 11 bases. Germline CDR1 is SGHRS and CDR2 is YFSETQ. The CDR3 totals 15 residues. With 5 bases clipped from V and 4 bases from J, the junction kept 8 bases outside the gene matches. The CDR3 DNA is TGCGCCAGCAGTTTAACTAGCGGGGGCATTTACGAGCAGTACTTC. Amino acid sequence: CASSLTSGGIYEQYF.

The V call is TRBV7-2, the J call TRBJ1-2, with TRBD1 matching over 7 bases. The J segment lost 5 bases and the V segment lost 5 bases, leaving 5 bases of the junction unmatched. The CDR3 is 13 residues long. Germline loops: CDR1 SGHTA, CDR2 FQGNSA. The CDR3 reads CASSLAGGYGYTF. The CDR3 nucleotides read TGTGCCAGCAGCCTGGCAGGGGGGTATGGCTACACCTTC.

This clone was observed once. This chain uses TRBV19 with TRBJ2-2; 9 bases line up with TRBD2. Germline V CDR1 and CDR2: LNHDA, SQIVND (reference sequence). J lost 7 bases, V lost 7 bases, and 10 bases had no gene match. The CDR3 length is 15 residues. In DNA, the CDR3 is TGTGCCAGTAAGGGTTTAGCGGGAGTTCACGGGGAGCTGTTTTTT. Amino acids: CASKGLAGVHGELFF.

This clone was seen only a few times. The chain employs TRBV7-8 and TRBJ1-6; 7 nucleotides line up with TRBD1. Trimming removed 5 bases from V and 7 bases from J; junction bases left unmatched: 5. There are 14 residues in the CDR3. Looked up from germline, CDR1 is SGHVS and CDR2 is FQNEAQ. This chain's CDR3 is CASSADRDNSPLHF. CDR3 sequence (DNA): TGTGCCAGCAGCGCTGACAGGGACAATTCACCCCTCCACTTT.

The rearrangement joins TRBV27 to TRBJ2-2, with a weak D call TRBD2 (5 bases). Per the germline V gene, CDR1 is MNHEY and CDR2 is SMNVEV (reference sequence). V gave up 4 bases and J gave up 4 bases, with 13 bases separating them. CDR3 length: 15 amino acids. The CDR3 region has the DNA TGTGCCAGCAGTTACCCGGGGAGTCTCACCGGGGAGCTGTTTTTT. The encoded protein is CASSYPGSLTGELFF.

This clone was detected only a few times. The genes are TRBV29-1 and TRBJ1-1; D ambiguous. Germline V gene lookup returns CDR1 SQVTM and CDR2 ANQGSEA. V was pared by 3 bases and J by 1 base, with 3 bases between. The CDR3 loop spans 11 amino acids. The DNA for the CDR3 is TGCAGCGTTGACAGGAACACTGAAGCTTTCTTT. This translates into CSVDRNTEAFF.

The chain uses TRBV10-3 and TRBJ2-1, with 12 bases fitting TRBD2. The CDR3 totals 17 residues. Per the germline V gene, CDR1 is ENHRY and CDR2 is SYGVKD. The ends lost 2 bases at V and 10 bases at J; junction bases unmatched: 12. CDR3 nucleotides: TGTGCCATCAGTGAGAGTTTTAAACTAGCGGGAGGCCAGGAGCAGTTCTTC. This gives the protein CAISESFKLAGGQEQFF.

CDR3 nucleotide sequence: TGCACCAGCAGCAAGGTGGGGTTAGGGGGAGCGGAGCCCTCGTACAATGAGCAGTTCTTC. Protein sequence: CTSSKVGLGGAEPSYNEQFF. The chain joins TRBV1 to TRBJ2-1; the table's D call of TRBD1 was not tested on the DNA. TRBV1 counts as a pseudogene. The CDR3 runs to 20 residues.

V is TRBV4-3 and J is TRBJ2-1; 8 bases are shared with TRBD1. CDR1 and CDR2 (germline): LGHNA, YSLEER. The CDR3 covers 15 residues. V lost 0 bases to trimming and J lost 8 bases; unmatched junction nucleotides: 6. CDR3 sequence: CASSQDRQGRDEQFF. CDR3 nucleotides: TGCGCCAGCAGCCAAGATCGACAGGGGCGGGATGAGCAGTTCTTC.

This rearrangement joins TRBV20-1 to TRBJ1-2; D ambiguous. Trimming removed 3 bases from V and 4 bases from J, with 6 bases in between. This CDR3 contains 11 residues. CDR1 is DFQATT, CDR2 SNEGSKA, per germline (reference sequence). DNA of the CDR3: TGCAGTGCTAGTAACGGCTATGGCTACACCTTC. The encoded protein is CSASNGYGYTF.

The chain combines TRBV10-3 with TRBJ1-1; D unclear. The CDR3 has 13 amino acids. Trimming took 8 bases from V and 1 from J, leaving 11 bases between them. Germline CDR1 and CDR2: ENHRY and SYGVKD. The DNA for the CDR3 is TGTGCCATCCGCCGGCAGGAGAACACTGAAGCTTTCTTT. Protein product: CAIRRQENTEAFF.

The rearrangement links TRBV4-1 to TRBJ2-3; 8 bases are shared with TRBD1. Germline V gene data show CDR1 as MGHRA and CDR2 as YSYEKL. Unmatched junction bases numbered 21, after V lost 6 bases and J lost 4 bases. This CDR3 comprises 19 residues. The CDR3: CASSPNPAFDRGLADTQYF. DNA for the CDR3: TGCGCCAGCAGTCCCAACCCTGCATTCGACAGGGGATTAGCAGATACGCAGTATTTT.

The chain is built from TRBV6-6 and TRBJ1-1; D remains ambiguous. CDR3 length equals 14 residues. V lost 0 bases and J 4 bases, leaving 9 bases between the germline ends. Germline CDR1 MNHNY, CDR2 SVGAGI (reference sequence). The CDR3 spells CASSYSTAGTEAFF. DNA of the CDR3: TGTGCCAGCAGTTACTCGACGGCGGGCACTGAAGCTTTCTTT.

The V call is TRBV9, the J call TRBJ2-2; D not certain. The V gene's germline CDR1 is SGDLS and CDR2 YYNGEE. This CDR3 spans 14 amino acids. Trimming took off 0 bases at V and 7 bases at J, with 10 bases between the two ends. The CDR3 DNA reads TGTGCCAGCAGCGTAGTGGCCGCTGGCGGGGAGCTGTTTTTT. This sequence encodes CASSVVAAGGELFF.

V and J are TRBV28 and TRBJ1-1; 7 bases are shared with TRBD1. Germline CDR1 is MDHEN and CDR2 is SYDVKM. V shed 6 bases and J 3 bases; nucleotides not matched to a gene: 10. The CDR3 covers 15 residues. The CDR3 is CASSGEQGRYTEAFF. CDR3 nucleotides: TGTGCCAGCAGCGGCGAACAGGGGAGGTACACTGAAGCTTTCTTT.